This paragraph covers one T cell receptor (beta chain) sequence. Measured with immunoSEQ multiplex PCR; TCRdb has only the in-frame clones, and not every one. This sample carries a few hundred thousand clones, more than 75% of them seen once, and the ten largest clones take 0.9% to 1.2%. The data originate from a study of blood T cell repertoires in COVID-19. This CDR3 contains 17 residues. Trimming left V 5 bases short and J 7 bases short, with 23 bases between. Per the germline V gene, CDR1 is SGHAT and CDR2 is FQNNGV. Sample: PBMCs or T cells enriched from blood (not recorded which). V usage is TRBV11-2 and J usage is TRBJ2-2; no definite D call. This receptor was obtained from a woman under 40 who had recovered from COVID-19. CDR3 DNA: TGTGCCAGCAGCCCTTCAATACAACGGAGTTTTAGCGGGGAGCTGTTTTTT. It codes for CASSPSIQRSFSGELFF. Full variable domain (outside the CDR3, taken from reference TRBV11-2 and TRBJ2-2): EAGVAQSPRYKIIEKRQSVAFWCNPISGHATLYWYQQILGQGPKLLIQFQNNGVVDDSQLPKDRFSAERLKGVDSTLKIQPAKLEDSAVYLCASSPSIQRSFSGELFFGEGSRLTVL.